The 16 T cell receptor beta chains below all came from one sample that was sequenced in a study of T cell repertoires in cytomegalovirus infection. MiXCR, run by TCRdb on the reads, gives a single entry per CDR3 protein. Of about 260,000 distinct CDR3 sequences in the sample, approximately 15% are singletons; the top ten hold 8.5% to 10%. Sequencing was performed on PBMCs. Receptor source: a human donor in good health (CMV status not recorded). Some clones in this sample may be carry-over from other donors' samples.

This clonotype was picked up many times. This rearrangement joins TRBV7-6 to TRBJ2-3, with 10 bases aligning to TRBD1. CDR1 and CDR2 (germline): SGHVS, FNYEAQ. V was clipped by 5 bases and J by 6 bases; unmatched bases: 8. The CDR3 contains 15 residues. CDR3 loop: CASSPGQGVRDTQYF. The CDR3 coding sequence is TGTGCCAGCAGCCCAGGACAGGGGGTGCGTGATACGCAGTATTTT.

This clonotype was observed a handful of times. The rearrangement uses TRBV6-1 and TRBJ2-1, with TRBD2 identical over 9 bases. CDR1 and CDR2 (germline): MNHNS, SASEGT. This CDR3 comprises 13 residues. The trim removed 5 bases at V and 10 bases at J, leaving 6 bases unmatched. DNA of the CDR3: TGTGCCAGCAGTTGGGTAGCGGGAGAGGAGCAGTTCTTC. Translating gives CASSWVAGEEQFF.

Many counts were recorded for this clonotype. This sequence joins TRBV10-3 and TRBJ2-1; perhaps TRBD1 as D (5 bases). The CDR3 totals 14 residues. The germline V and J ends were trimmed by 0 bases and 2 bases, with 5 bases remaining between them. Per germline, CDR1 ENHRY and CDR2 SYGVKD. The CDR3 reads CAISESQAYNEQFF. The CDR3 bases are TGTGCCATCAGTGAGTCACAGGCCTACAATGAGCAGTTCTTC.

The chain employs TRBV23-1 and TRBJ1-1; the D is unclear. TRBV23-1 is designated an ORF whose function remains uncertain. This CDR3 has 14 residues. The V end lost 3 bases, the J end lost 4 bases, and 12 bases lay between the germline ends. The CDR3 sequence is CASSHSRGGTEAFF. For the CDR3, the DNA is TGCGCCAGCAGTCATAGCCGAGGAGGCACTGAAGCTTTCTTT.

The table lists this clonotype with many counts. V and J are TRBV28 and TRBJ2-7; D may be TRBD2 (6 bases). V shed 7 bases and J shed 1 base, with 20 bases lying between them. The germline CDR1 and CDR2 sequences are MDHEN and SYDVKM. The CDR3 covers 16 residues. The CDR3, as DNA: TGTGCCAGCAATACCCCGGGACTCTCACTATCCTACGAGCAGTACTTC. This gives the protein CASNTPGLSLSYEQYF.

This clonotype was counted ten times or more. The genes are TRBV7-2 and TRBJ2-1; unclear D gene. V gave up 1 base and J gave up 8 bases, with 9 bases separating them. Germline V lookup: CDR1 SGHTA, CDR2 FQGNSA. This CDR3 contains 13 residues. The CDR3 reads CASSLEVLYEQFF. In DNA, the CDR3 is TGTGCCAGCAGCTTAGAGGTCTTATATGAGCAGTTCTTC.

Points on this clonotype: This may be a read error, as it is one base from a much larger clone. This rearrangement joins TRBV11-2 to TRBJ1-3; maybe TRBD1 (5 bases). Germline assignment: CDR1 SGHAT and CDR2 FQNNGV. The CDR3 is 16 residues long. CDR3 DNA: TGTGCCAGCAGCCTCCGGGACTCCGGCTCTCGAAACACCATATATTTT. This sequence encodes CASSLRDSGSRNTIYF.

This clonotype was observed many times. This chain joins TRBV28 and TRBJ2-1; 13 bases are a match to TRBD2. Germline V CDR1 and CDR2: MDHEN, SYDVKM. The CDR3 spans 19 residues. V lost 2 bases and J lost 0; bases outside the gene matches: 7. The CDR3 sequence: CASSLAGLAGTFSYNEQFF. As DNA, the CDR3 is TGTGCCAGCAGTTTAGCGGGACTAGCGGGAACCTTCTCCTACAATGAGCAGTTCTTC.

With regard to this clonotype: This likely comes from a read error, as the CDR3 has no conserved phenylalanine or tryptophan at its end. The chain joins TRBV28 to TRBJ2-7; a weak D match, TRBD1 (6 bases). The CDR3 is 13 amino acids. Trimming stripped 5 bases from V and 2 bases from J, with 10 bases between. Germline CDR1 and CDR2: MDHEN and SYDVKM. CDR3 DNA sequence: TGTGCCAGCAGTACAGGGATCCCCTACGAGCAGTACTAC. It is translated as CASSTGIPYEQYY.

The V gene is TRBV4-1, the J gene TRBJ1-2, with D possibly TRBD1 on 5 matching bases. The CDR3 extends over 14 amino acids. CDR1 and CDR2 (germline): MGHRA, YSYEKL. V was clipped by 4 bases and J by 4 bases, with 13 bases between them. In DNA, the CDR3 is TGCGCCAGCAGCCGGACCTGGGGGACCTATGGCTACACCTTC. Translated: CASSRTWGTYGYTF.

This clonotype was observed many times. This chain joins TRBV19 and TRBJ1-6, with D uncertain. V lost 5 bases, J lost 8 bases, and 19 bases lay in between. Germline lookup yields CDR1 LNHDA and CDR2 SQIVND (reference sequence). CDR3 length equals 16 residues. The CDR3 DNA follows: TGTGCCAGTAGTGACTACGCGGTCGCATGGGATTCACCCCTCCACTTT. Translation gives CASSDYAVAWDSPLHF.

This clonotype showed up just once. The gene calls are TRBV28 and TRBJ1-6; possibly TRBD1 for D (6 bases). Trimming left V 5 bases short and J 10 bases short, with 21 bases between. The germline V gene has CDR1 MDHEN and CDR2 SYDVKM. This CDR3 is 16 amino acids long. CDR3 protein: CASSVPLADSRSPLHF. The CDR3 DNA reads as TGTGCCAGCAGTGTCCCGTTAGCGGACAGCAGGTCACCCCTCCACTTT.

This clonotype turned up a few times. The CDR3 reads CNAPGENEKLFF. The CDR3 DNA sequence: TGCAATGCCCCCGGGGAAAATGAAAAACTGTTTTTT. V usage is TRBV20-1 and J usage is TRBJ1-4; no definite D call. Germline V gene lookup returns CDR1 DFQATT and CDR2 SNEGSKA (reference sequence). This CDR3 has 12 residues.

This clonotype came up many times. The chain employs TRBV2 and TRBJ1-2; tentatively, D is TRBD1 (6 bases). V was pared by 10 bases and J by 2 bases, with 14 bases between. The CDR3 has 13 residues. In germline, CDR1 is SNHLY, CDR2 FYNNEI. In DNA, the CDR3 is TGTGCCACCGCAAAGACAGGAAACTATGGCTACACCTTC. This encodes CATAKTGNYGYTF. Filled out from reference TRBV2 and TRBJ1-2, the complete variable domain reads EPEVTQTPSHQVTQMGQEVILRCVPISNHLYFYWYRQILGQKVEFLVSFYNNEISEKSEIFDDQFSVERPDGSNFTLKIRSTKLEDSAMYFCATAKTGNYGYTFGSGTRLTVV.

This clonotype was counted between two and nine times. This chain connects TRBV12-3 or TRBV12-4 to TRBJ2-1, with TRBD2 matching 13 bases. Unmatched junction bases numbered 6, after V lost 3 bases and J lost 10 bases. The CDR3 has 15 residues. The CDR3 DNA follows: TGTGCCAGCAGTTTTGGACTAGCGGGAGAAAAGGAGCAGTTCTTC. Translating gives CASSFGLAGEKEQFF.

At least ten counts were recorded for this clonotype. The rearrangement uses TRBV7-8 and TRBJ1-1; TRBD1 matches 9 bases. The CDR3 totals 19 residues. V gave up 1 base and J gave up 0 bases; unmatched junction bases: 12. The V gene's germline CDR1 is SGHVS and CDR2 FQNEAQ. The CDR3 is CASSLVGGNRGLVNTEAFF. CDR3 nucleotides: TGTGCCAGCAGCTTAGTGGGGGGAAACAGGGGGCTTGTGAACACTGAAGCTTTCTTT.